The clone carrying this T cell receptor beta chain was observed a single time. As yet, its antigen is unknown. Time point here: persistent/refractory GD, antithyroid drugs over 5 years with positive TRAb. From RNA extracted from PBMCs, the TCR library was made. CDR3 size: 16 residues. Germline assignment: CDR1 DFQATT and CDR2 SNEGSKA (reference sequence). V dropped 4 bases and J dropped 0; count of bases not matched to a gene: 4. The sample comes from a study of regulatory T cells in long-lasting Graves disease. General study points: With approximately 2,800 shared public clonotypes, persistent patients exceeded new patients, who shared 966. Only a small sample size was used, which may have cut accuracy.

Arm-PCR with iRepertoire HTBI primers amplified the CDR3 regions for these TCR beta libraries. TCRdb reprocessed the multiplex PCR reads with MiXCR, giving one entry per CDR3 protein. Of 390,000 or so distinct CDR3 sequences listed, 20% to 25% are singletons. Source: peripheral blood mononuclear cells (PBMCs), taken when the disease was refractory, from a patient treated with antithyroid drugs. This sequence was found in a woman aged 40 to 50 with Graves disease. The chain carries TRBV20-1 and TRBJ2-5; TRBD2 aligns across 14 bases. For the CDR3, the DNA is TGCAGTGCTACGGGGACTAGCGGGAGACACCAAGAGACCCAGTACTTC. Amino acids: CSATGTSGRHQETQYF.